What follows are 20 T cell receptor beta chains derived from one specimen sequenced in a study of blood T cell repertoires in COVID-19. Measured with immunoSEQ multiplex PCR; TCRdb has only the in-frame clones, and not every one. The sample has approximately 250,000 clones, around four fifths seen once. The sequencing input was peripheral blood. These receptors all stem from a man in his 60s with acute or convalescent COVID-19.

V gene TRBV3-1 (or the pseudogene TRBV3-2) combines with J gene TRBJ1-6; 7 nucleotides match TRBD1. This CDR3 spans 14 amino acids. Germline CDR1 reads LGHDT; CDR2 reads YNNKEL (reference sequence). The junction had 1 base not matched to a gene; V was cut back by 1 base and J by 7 bases. As DNA, the CDR3 is TGTGCCAGCAGCCAAGGGACAGGAAATTCACCCCTCCACTTT. Its protein product is CASSQGTGNSPLHF.

This sequence joins TRBV5-8 and TRBJ2-5; 10 bases fit TRBD1. Germline CDR1 reads SGHTS; CDR2 reads YDEGEE. This CDR3 contains 16 residues. Germline trimming cut 0 bases from V and 5 bases from J; bases unmatched to any gene: 7. DNA for the CDR3: TGTGCCAGCAGCTTGGGAGACAGGGGGCGCGAGGAGACCCAGTACTTC. Its protein is CASSLGDRGREETQYF.

This clone was seen just once. This chain links TRBV28 with TRBJ1-1; tentatively, D is TRBD1 (5 bases). This CDR3 region has 17 residues. V gave up 6 bases and J gave up 2 bases, with 22 bases separating them. From germline, CDR1 is MDHEN and CDR2 SYDVKM. CDR3 loop: CASSLQGVGRANTEAFF. The CDR3 bases are TGTGCCAGCAGCCTTCAAGGGGTTGGAAGGGCAAACACTGAAGCTTTCTTT.

The genes are TRBV18 and TRBJ1-2; TRBD1 agrees at 7 bases. The trim removed 5 bases at V and 6 bases at J, leaving 12 bases unmatched. The CDR3 covers 15 residues. Germline V gene lookup returns CDR1 KGHSH and CDR2 LQKENI. The CDR3 loop reads CASSFGQAEWDGYTF. The CDR3 nucleotides read TGTGCCAGCTCATTTGGACAGGCGGAATGGGATGGCTACACCTTC.

This chain links TRBV30 with TRBJ2-3; D unclear. Trimming pared 3 bases from V and 7 bases from J, leaving 8 bases between. The CDR3 extends over 11 amino acids. Germline V lookup: CDR1 GTSNPN, CDR2 SVGIG (reference sequence). In DNA form, the CDR3 reads TGTGCCTGGAGGTCAGTCTATACGCAGTATTTT. Translation: CAWRSVYTQYF.

The chain recombines TRBV7-2 with TRBJ1-6; D gene unclear. Trimming pared 10 bases from V and 0 bases from J, leaving 13 bases between. The CDR3 is 15 residues long. Looked up from germline, CDR1 is SGHTA and CDR2 is FQGNSA. The CDR3 region has the DNA TGTGCCATTCGAGAGGGAGGCTCCTATAATTCACCCCTCCACTTT. It codes for CAIREGGSYNSPLHF.

Written as DNA, the CDR3 is TGTGCCAGCAGCCCAGGGGCAGGGGGCACAGATACGCAGTATTTT. Its translation: CASSPGAGGTDTQYF. This sequence joins TRBV11-3 and TRBJ2-3; possibly TRBD1 for D (6 bases). The CDR3 sequence is 15 residues long. Per germline, CDR1 SGHNT and CDR2 YENEEA. Trimming removed 5 bases at V and 1 base at J, with 13 bases between.

The V and J genes are TRBV19 and TRBJ1-2; D may be TRBD1 (5 bases). With 5 bases removed from V and 1 base from J, the gap between germline ends came to 11 bases. Germline values: CDR1 LNHDA, CDR2 SQIVND (reference sequence). The CDR3 is 14 amino acids. This CDR3 is CASSDQGINYGYTF. The CDR3 DNA follows: TGTGCCAGTAGTGACCAGGGAATTAACTATGGCTACACCTTC.

This clone was detected once. V gene TRBV5-8 combines with J gene TRBJ2-1, with 7 bases identical to TRBD1. The CDR3 is 14 residues long. The germline V gene encodes CDR1 SGHTS and CDR2 YDEGEE. V lost 4 bases, J lost 11 bases, and 12 bases stayed unmatched. This chain's CDR3 is CASSLRTTGLQQFF. The CDR3 coding sequence is TGTGCCAGCAGCCTCCGTACGACAGGGCTTCAGCAGTTCTTC.

The chain couples TRBV19 to TRBJ2-5; D might be TRBD1 (6 bases). V dropped 3 bases and J dropped 2 bases, with 10 bases sitting between them. The germline gives CDR1 LNHDA, CDR2 SQIVND (reference sequence). The CDR3 runs 14 residues. The CDR3 region is CASSIQGSQETQYF. CDR3 nucleotide sequence: TGTGCCAGTAGTATTCAGGGGTCGCAAGAGACCCAGTACTTC.

This clone was seen at least ten times. This chain joins TRBV2 and TRBJ1-5; D is ambiguous. Trimming removed 7 bases from V and 4 bases from J, with 11 bases in between. Germline values: CDR1 SNHLY, CDR2 FYNNEI. There are 13 residues in the CDR3. The chain's CDR3 is CASTVGLNQPQHF. In nucleotides, the CDR3 is TGTGCCAGCACCGTGGGCCTAAATCAGCCCCAGCATTTT.

The rearrangement joins TRBV6-5 to TRBJ2-7, with D possibly matching TRBD1 (7 bases). Trimming stripped 6 bases from V and 1 base from J, with 16 bases between. CDR3 length equals 15 residues. Per germline, CDR1 MNHEY and CDR2 SVGAGI. The CDR3 DNA follows: TGTGCCAGCAGCCCCAAGACAGGGAGGTCCTACGAGCAGTACTTC. Its translation is CASSPKTGRSYEQYF.

The genes are TRBV6-6 and TRBJ2-7; 7 bases fit TRBD2. Germline-derived CDR1 and CDR2 are MNHNY and SVGAGI (reference sequence). CDR3 length: 14 residues. V lost 5 bases, J lost 3 bases, and 7 bases stayed unmatched. CDR3 in amino acids: CASSSGTTIYEQYF. CDR3 coding DNA: TGTGCCAGCAGTAGCGGGACTACGATCTACGAGCAGTACTTC.

The genes are TRBV27 and TRBJ2-3; 9 bases align to TRBD2. Germline V lookup: CDR1 MNHEY, CDR2 SMNVEV (reference sequence). The CDR3 extends over 15 amino acids. V shed 4 bases, J shed 4 bases, and the junction held 6 bases outside the gene matches. CDR3 in DNA: TGTGCCAGCAGTTCCAGCGGGAGGTTGGCAGATACGCAGTATTTT. Encoded protein: CASSSSGRLADTQYF.

J is TRBJ2-2 and V is TRBV19, with D possibly being TRBD2 (5 bases). CDR1 is LNHDA and CDR2 is SQIVND in the germline V gene (reference sequence). The CDR3 consists of 15 residues. V lost 2 bases and J lost 1, with 8 bases in between. The CDR3 loop is CASSISRVNTGELFF. The CDR3 DNA follows: TGTGCCAGTAGTATATCGAGGGTGAACACCGGGGAGCTGTTTTTT. The variable domain in full, with the rest retrieved from reference TRBV19 and TRBJ2-2, is DGGITQSPKYLFRKEGQNVTLSCEQNLNHDAMYWYRQDPGQGLRLIYYSQIVNDFQKGDIAEGYSVSREKKESFPLTVTSAQKNPTAFYLCASSISRVNTGELFFGEGSRLTVL.

J is TRBJ1-6 and V is TRBV4-3; unclear D gene. There are 16 residues in the CDR3. The V end was cut by 3 bases, the J end by 10 bases, with 19 bases between. Germline V lookup: CDR1 LGHNA, CDR2 YSLEER. CDR3 residues: CASSQVLSPGNSPLHF. The CDR3 DNA reads TGCGCCAGCAGCCAGGTCCTTAGTCCAGGAAACTCACCCCTCCACTTT.

The chain has TRBV4-1 and TRBJ2-1; 14 nucleotides agree with TRBD2. The V segment lost 8 bases and the J segment 7 bases; nucleotides outside the gene matches: 7. Per the germline V gene, CDR1 is MGHRA and CDR2 is YSYEKL. The CDR3 extends over 15 amino acids. The CDR3 loop reads CASSMGLAGANEQFF. The CDR3 DNA sequence: TGCGCCAGCTCAATGGGACTAGCGGGAGCAAATGAGCAGTTCTTC.

V usage is TRBV5-4 and J usage is TRBJ2-1; D is perhaps TRBD2 (6 bases). The length of the CDR3 is 15 residues. Germline values: CDR1 SGHNT, CDR2 YYREEE (reference sequence). V was shortened by 2 bases and J by 0 bases, with 9 bases between the two germline ends. The CDR3 DNA is TGTGCCAGCAGCTTATGGGGGGTCTCCTACAATGAGCAGTTCTTC. Its translation: CASSLWGVSYNEQFF.

The J gene is TRBJ1-4, the V gene TRBV28, with TRBD1 identical over 8 bases. V gave up 7 bases and J gave up 4 bases; unmatched junction bases: 14. Per germline, CDR1 MDHEN and CDR2 SYDVKM. This CDR3 spans 17 amino acids. The CDR3 reads CASTPRAGGSNNEKLFF. CDR3 sequence (DNA): TGTGCCAGCACCCCGAGGGCAGGGGGCTCTAATAATGAAAAACTGTTTTTT.

The chain uses TRBV18 and TRBJ2-1, with 9 bases identical to TRBD1. The germline V gene encodes CDR1 KGHSH and CDR2 LQKENI. This CDR3 is 16 amino acids long. V gave up 4 bases and J gave up 6 bases; unmatched junction bases: 10. The CDR3 region is CASSLSRDRVFNEQFF. The CDR3 nucleotides are TGTGCCAGCTCACTTTCCCGGGACAGGGTTTTCAATGAGCAGTTCTTC.